These 8 T cell receptor beta chains were sequenced from one sample in a study of blood T cell repertoires in COVID-19. Method: immunoSEQ multiplex PCR; TCRdb's copy keeps in-frame clones and lacks some. Of fewer than 250,000 clones in the sample, around 90% are singletons; the top ten hold about 0.8%. Sequencing used peripheral blood. All receptors derive from a man aged 60 to 69 with COVID-19, enrolled during active disease.

The V call is TRBV7-9, the J call TRBJ2-3; D perhaps matches TRBD2 (7 bases). Germline values: CDR1 SEHNR, CDR2 FQNEAQ (reference sequence). This CDR3 is built from 16 residues. The ends were cut back, 0 bases at V and 2 bases at J, with 12 bases in the middle. DNA for the CDR3: TGTGCCAGCAGCTTAGCGGGGGGGCTCTACACAGATACGCAGTATTTT. This gives the protein CASSLAGGLYTDTQYF.

V is TRBV5-1 and J is TRBJ2-2; 7 positions match TRBD1. The CDR3 is 15 amino acids. In germline, CDR1 is SGHRS, CDR2 YFSETQ. Trimming at V came to 4 bases and at J to 1 base, leaving 4 bases not matched to a gene. The CDR3 nucleotides are TGCGCCAGCAGCCCCGGGACAGTGAACACCGGGGAGCTGTTTTTT. Its translation is CASSPGTVNTGELFF.

The chain couples TRBV7-2 to TRBJ2-1, with 13 bases lining up with TRBD2. The CDR3 contains 17 residues. Unmatched junction bases numbered 9, after V lost 5 bases and J lost 5 bases. Germline V gives CDR1 SGHTA, CDR2 FQGNSA. Written as DNA, the CDR3 is TGTGCCAGCAGCACTGCCGGGACTAGCGGGACGCACAATGAGCAGTTCTTC. Translated: CASSTAGTSGTHNEQFF.

The chain has TRBV19 and TRBJ1-2, with D hard to call. V lost 11 bases, J lost 8 bases, and 15 bases lay in between. This CDR3 has 11 residues. CDR1 and CDR2 (germline): LNHDA, SQIVND (reference sequence). DNA for the CDR3: TGTGCCTCCAGGAACGCGGGAGGCTACACCTTC. The encoded protein is CASRNAGGYTF.

V gene TRBV5-1 combines with J gene TRBJ1-2, with 9 bases that match TRBD1. CDR1 and CDR2 from the germline V gene are SGHRS and YFSETQ. With 0 bases clipped from V and 8 bases from J, the junction kept 11 bases outside the gene matches. The CDR3 is made up of 16 amino acids. The CDR3 coding sequence is TGCGCCAGCAGCTTGGCGGATATCGGGACAGGGAACGGCTACACCTTC. Protein sequence: CASSLADIGTGNGYTF.

The V gene is TRBV5-1, the J gene TRBJ2-1; tentatively, D is TRBD1 (5 bases). This CDR3 is 16 amino acids long. The germline gives CDR1 SGHRS, CDR2 YFSETQ. V dropped 4 bases and J dropped 1 base, with 15 bases sitting between them. The CDR3 region is CASSPRPGLSYNEQFF. For the CDR3, the DNA is TGCGCCAGCAGCCCGAGGCCAGGGTTGTCCTACAATGAGCAGTTCTTC.

The chain combines TRBV7-3 with TRBJ2-3; D is undetermined. The germline V gene has CDR1 SGHTA and CDR2 FQGTGA. The CDR3 totals 13 residues. V lost 2 bases and J lost 2, with 5 bases in between. CDR3 amino acids: CASSLQVTDTQYF. The CDR3 DNA is TGTGCCAGCAGCTTACAGGTCACAGATACGCAGTATTTT.

This rearrangement joins TRBV10-3 to TRBJ2-7; possibly TRBD2 for D (5 bases). The germline CDR1 and CDR2 sequences are ENHRY and SYGVKD. The CDR3 runs to 16 residues. The V and J ends lost 3 bases and 2 bases respectively, with 17 bases between them. CDR3 nucleotides: TGTGCCATCAGTGACCCGGGCGAGGGCCCAACCTACGAGCAGTACTTC. This sequence encodes CAISDPGEGPTYEQYF.